This T cell receptor (beta chain) was obtained from a study of T cells in localized non-small cell lung cancer. Broader study findings: For the top 100 tumor clones, a median roughly 56 also appeared in adjacent lung. Longer overall survival accompanied higher blood T cell density. Uninvolved adjacent lung had more T cell clonality than any other tissue, topping tumor.

Comment on this clone: Antigen: not known.

Trimming took 6 bases from V and 2 from J; bases not matched to a gene: 15. The germline V gene has CDR1 MGHDK and CDR2 SYGVNS. CDR3 length: 18 residues. Method: immunoSEQ multiplex PCR; TCRdb's copy keeps in-frame clones and lacks some. The sample records fewer than 2,500 clones, about 40% being singletons. This TCR derives from a male donor aged 60 or older with stage II squamous cell lung carcinoma. The sequencing here drew on lung tumor tissue, taken before any cancer treatment. This chain uses TRBV25-1 with TRBJ2-1, with 8 bases that match TRBD2. CDR3 amino acids: CASSVPVGGTRTYNEQFF. CDR3 DNA: TGTGCCAGCAGCGTACCAGTGGGGGGGACTAGGACCTACAATGAGCAGTTCTTC.